This T cell receptor beta chain was captured in a study of shared clonotypes between healthy human individuals. Study-level results: On the whole, naive subsets had larger estimated richness than memory subsets had.

This CDR3 is 14 amino acids long. The germline V gene has CDR1 GTSNPN and CDR2 SVGIG (reference sequence). V lost 5 bases to trimming and J lost 1 base; unmatched junction nucleotides: 2. Here immunoSEQ multiplex PCR was the method, and the copy in TCRdb shows in-frame clones only, minus some. The repertoire has around 370,000 clones, about 96% of them found once; the top ten carry approximately 0.3%. Comment on this clone: Its antigen is not known.

This chain joins TRBV30 and TRBJ2-6; 7 bases match TRBD2. This receptor was identified in a man aged 30-40 years in good health. Sequenced material: memory CD8+ T cells sorted from blood. Subset: CD45RO+ cells pooled with CCR7-negative TemRA cells. CDR3 sequence reads: CAWGRDSGANVLTF. The CDR3 nucleotides read TGTGCCTGGGGGAGGGATTCTGGGGCCAACGTCCTGACTTTC.